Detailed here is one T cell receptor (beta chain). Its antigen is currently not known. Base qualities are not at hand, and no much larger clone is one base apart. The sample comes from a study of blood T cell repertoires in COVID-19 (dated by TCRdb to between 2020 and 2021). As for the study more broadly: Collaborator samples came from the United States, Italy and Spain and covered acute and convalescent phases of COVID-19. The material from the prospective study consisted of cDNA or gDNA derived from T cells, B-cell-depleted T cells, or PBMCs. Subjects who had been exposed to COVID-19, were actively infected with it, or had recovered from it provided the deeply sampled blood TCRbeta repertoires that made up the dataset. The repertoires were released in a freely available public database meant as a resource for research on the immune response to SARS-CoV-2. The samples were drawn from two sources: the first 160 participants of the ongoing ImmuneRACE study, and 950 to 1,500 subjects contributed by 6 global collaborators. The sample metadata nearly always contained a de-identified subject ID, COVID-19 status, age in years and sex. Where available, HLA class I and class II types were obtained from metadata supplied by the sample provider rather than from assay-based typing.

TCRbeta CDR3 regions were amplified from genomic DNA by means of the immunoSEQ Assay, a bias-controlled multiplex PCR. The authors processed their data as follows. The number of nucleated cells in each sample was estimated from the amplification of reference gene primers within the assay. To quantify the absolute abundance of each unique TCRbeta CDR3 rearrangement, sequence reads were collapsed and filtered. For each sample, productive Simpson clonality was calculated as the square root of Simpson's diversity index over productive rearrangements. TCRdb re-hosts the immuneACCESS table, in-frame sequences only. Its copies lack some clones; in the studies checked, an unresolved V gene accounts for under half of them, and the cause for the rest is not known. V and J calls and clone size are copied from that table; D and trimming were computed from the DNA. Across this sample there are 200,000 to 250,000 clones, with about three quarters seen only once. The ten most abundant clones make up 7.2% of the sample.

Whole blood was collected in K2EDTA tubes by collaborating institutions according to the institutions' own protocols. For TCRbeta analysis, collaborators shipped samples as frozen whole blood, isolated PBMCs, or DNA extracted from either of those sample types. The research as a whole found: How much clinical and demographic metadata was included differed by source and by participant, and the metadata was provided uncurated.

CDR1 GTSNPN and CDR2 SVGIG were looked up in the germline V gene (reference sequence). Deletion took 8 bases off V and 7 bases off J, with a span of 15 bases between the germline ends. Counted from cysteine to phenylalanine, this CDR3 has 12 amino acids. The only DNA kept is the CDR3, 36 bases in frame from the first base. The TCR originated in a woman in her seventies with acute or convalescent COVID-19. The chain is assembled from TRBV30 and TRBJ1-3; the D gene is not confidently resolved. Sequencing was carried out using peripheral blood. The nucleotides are TGTGCCGTACGGGGATGGCGGAACACCATATATTTT. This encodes CAVRGWRNTIYF.